These 16 T cell receptor beta chains were sequenced from one sample in a study of control samples from healthy donors and cancer patients. This table comes from immunoSEQ multiplex PCR, and its TCRdb copy is limited to in-frame clones, with some not included. The sample carries 40,000 to 60,000 clones, 86% recorded once. Sequencing input: PBMCs. These receptors were taken from a woman aged 50 to 60 with lung cancer.

The V call is TRBV24-1, the J call TRBJ2-3; 9 bases align to TRBD1. The CDR3 runs 15 residues. The germline V gene encodes CDR1 KGHDR and CDR2 SFDVKD. V shed 0 bases, J shed 6 bases, and the junction held 3 bases outside the gene matches. The DNA for the CDR3 is TGTGCCACCAGTGATTTGGGGACAGGGTACGATACGCAGTATTTT. This codes for CATSDLGTGYDTQYF.

This sequence joins TRBV7-2 and TRBJ2-5; D is uncertain. The ends were cut back, 4 bases at V and 4 bases at J, with 13 bases in the middle. CDR1 and CDR2 (germline): SGHTA, FQGNSA. The CDR3 is 14 residues long. This CDR3 reads CASSSLRQVETQYF. The CDR3 DNA sequence: TGTGCCAGCAGCTCCCTTCGGCAAGTAGAGACCCAGTACTTC.

This chain uses TRBV7-2 with TRBJ1-1, with D hard to call. CDR1 is SGHTA, CDR2 FQGNSA, per germline. The CDR3 has 14 residues. V lost 3 bases, J lost 6 bases, and 14 bases lay in between. CDR3 residues: CASSFGPRLAEAFF. CDR3 coding DNA: TGTGCCAGCAGCTTCGGCCCCCGCCTGGCTGAAGCTTTCTTT.

The count of this clone is one. This chain connects TRBV6-2 or TRBV6-3 to TRBJ1-4; possibly TRBD1 for D (6 bases). Per germline, CDR1 MNHEY and CDR2 SVGEGT. The CDR3 runs to 16 residues. V gave up 4 bases and J gave up 4 bases, with 16 bases separating them. The CDR3 reads CASSSPGDTLNEKLFF. The CDR3 DNA reads TGTGCCAGCAGTTCACCAGGGGACACGCTTAATGAAAAACTGTTTTTT.

The chain joins TRBV18 to TRBJ1-1; the D gene is possibly TRBD1 (6 bases). Looked up from germline, CDR1 is KGHSH and CDR2 is LQKENI. The CDR3 loop spans 15 amino acids. V lost 5 bases to trimming and J lost 4 bases, with 17 bases between them. DNA for the CDR3: TGTGCCAGCTCATCCTTGAACAGGGAAGGCACTGAAGCTTTCTTT. It codes for CASSSLNREGTEAFF. The complete variable domain, with remaining parts taken from reference TRBV18 and TRBJ1-1, reads NAGVMQNPRHLVRRRGQEARLRCSPMKGHSHVYWYRQLPEEGLKFMVYLQKENIIDESGMPKERFSAEFPKEGPSILRIQQVVRGDSAAYFCASSSLNREGTEAFFGQGTRLTVV.

The chain recombines TRBV7-2 with TRBJ2-1, with D unresolved. There are 12 residues in the CDR3. CDR1 and CDR2 (germline): SGHTA, FQGNSA. V gave up 3 bases and J gave up 7 bases, with 7 bases separating them. The CDR3 DNA is TGTGCCAGCAGCTTTTATCAGAATGAGCAGTTCTTC. It translates to CASSFYQNEQFF.

The chain employs TRBV19 and TRBJ2-4; 8 bases agree with TRBD1. The CDR3 spans 16 residues. Germline V gene sequence: CDR1 LNHDA, CDR2 SQIVND (reference sequence). The J segment lost 3 bases and the V segment lost 6 bases, leaving 10 bases of the junction unmatched. This CDR3 is CASRFGTGALKNIQYF. CDR3 in DNA: TGTGCCAGTAGGTTCGGGACAGGTGCCCTCAAAAACATTCAGTACTTC.

The chain couples TRBV9 to TRBJ1-4; D gene uncertain. The CDR3 length is 16 residues. Germline CDR1 and CDR2: SGDLS and YYNGEE. The germline V and J ends were trimmed by 3 bases and 2 bases, with 14 bases remaining between them. CDR3 DNA sequence: TGTGCCAGCAGCGAGGCGGGGTCACTTACTAATGAAAAACTGTTTTTT. Amino acids: CASSEAGSLTNEKLFF.

The gene calls are TRBV5-1 and TRBJ1-4, with 7 bases aligning to TRBD1. The CDR3 length is 14 residues. V shed 2 bases and J 7 bases; nucleotides not matched to a gene: 5. In germline, CDR1 is SGHRS, CDR2 YFSETQ. CDR3 in amino acids: CASSFRQGSEKLFF. The CDR3 bases are TGCGCCAGCAGCTTCCGACAGGGAAGTGAAAAACTGTTTTTT.

The CDR3 coding sequence is TGTGCCAGCAGCCAGCGGACAGGGGGCCTGATTAATGAAAAACTGTTTTTT. It is translated as CASSQRTGGLINEKLFF. V gene TRBV14 combines with J gene TRBJ1-4, with 11 bases matching TRBD1. This CDR3 has 17 residues. Losses at the gene ends were 3 bases for V and 4 bases for J; bases not matched to a gene: 7. Germline V CDR1 and CDR2: SGHDN, FVKESK.

This chain connects TRBV13 to TRBJ1-6; the D is unclear. CDR1 is PRHDT, CDR2 FYEKMQ, per germline (reference sequence). CDR3 length equals 14 residues. Trimming left V 2 bases short and J 4 bases short, with 6 bases between. The CDR3 spells CASSLNGYNSPLHF. In DNA, the CDR3 is TGTGCCAGCAGCTTAAACGGGTATAATTCACCCCTCCACTTT.

This rearrangement joins TRBV11-3 to TRBJ2-7; D ambiguous. This CDR3 comprises 13 residues. Germline-derived CDR1 and CDR2 are SGHNT and YENEEA. Trimming left V 0 bases short and J 3 bases short, with 6 bases between. The DNA for the CDR3 is TGTGCCAGCAGCTTAGAAAGCAACTACGAGCAGTACTTC. Its protein product is CASSLESNYEQYF.

CDR3 region: CASSLSTLAGGSWTDTQYF. CDR3 DNA: TGTGCCAGCAGTTTATCGACACTAGCGGGGGGATCATGGACAGATACGCAGTATTTT. The rearrangement joins TRBV27 to TRBJ2-3; TRBD2 aligns across 12 bases. Unmatched junction bases numbered 10, after V lost 0 bases and J lost 3 bases. The CDR3 sequence is 19 residues long. The V gene's germline CDR1 is MNHEY and CDR2 SMNVEV (reference sequence).

This sequence joins TRBV28 and TRBJ2-1; D is possibly TRBD1 or TRBD2 (6 bases each). CDR1 is MDHEN and CDR2 is SYDVKM in the germline V gene. The V gene lost 3 bases and the J gene lost 8 bases, with 11 bases spanning the gap. CDR3 size: 13 residues. CDR3: CASSFSGGYEQFF. The CDR3 DNA reads TGTGCCAGCAGTTTTTCCGGGGGCTATGAGCAGTTCTTC.

V is TRBV5-4 and J is TRBJ2-1; 15 bases are shared with TRBD2. CDR1 and CDR2 (germline): SGHNT, YYREEE (reference sequence). Trimming took 3 bases from V and 10 from J; bases not matched to a gene: 8. The CDR3 consists of 16 residues. The CDR3, as DNA: TGTGCCAGCAGCTGGAGGACTAGCGGGGGGGCAGTGGAGCAGTTCTTC. It encodes CASSWRTSGGAVEQFF. The full variable domain, in which reference TRBV5-4 and TRBJ2-1 provide the parts outside the CDR3, is ETGVTQSPTHLIKTRGQQVTLRCSSQSGHNTVSWYQQALGQGPQFIFQYYREEENGRGNFPPRFSGLQFPNYSSELNVNALELDDSALYLCASSWRTSGGAVEQFFGPGTRLTVL.

This clone was observed a single time. This CDR3 reads CASRRGQGNSPLHF. Written as DNA, the CDR3 is TGTGCCAGTAGGCGGGGACAGGGAAATTCACCCCTCCACTTT. This chain joins TRBV19 and TRBJ1-6; 9 bases match TRBD1. Germline V gene sequence: CDR1 LNHDA, CDR2 SQIVND (reference sequence). J gave up 7 bases and V 6 bases, and 4 bases lay outside the gene matches. The CDR3 extends over 14 amino acids.